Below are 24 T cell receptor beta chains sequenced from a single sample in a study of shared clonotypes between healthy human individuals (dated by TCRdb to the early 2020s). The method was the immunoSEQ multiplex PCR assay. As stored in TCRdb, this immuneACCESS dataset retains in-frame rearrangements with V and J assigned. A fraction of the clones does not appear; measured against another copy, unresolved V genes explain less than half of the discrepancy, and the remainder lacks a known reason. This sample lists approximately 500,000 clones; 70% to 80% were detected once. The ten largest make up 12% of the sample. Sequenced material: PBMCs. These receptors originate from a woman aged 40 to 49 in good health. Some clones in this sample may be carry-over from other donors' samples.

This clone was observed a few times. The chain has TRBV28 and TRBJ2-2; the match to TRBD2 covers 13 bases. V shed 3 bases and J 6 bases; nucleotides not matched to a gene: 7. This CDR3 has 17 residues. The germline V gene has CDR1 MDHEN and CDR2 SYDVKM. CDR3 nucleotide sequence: TGTGCCAGCAGTTTCCACCCGGGACTAGCGGGGCCCGGGGAGCTGTTTTTT. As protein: CASSFHPGLAGPGELFF.

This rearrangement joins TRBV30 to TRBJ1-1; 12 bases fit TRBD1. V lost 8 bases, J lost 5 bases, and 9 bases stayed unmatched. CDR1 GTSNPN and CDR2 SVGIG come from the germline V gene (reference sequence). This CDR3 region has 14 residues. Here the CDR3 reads CAHGTGGFGTEAFF. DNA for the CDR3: TGTGCCCACGGGACAGGGGGCTTCGGGACTGAAGCTTTCTTT.

CDR3: CASSLVELAKYQETQYF. The CDR3 DNA follows: TGTGCCAGCAGCTTAGTCGAACTAGCGAAATACCAAGAGACCCAGTACTTC. This chain links TRBV7-9 with TRBJ2-5, with 7 nucleotides matching TRBD2. This CDR3 comprises 17 residues. The J segment lost 0 bases and the V segment lost 1 base, leaving 8 bases of the junction unmatched. Per the germline V gene, CDR1 is SEHNR and CDR2 is FQNEAQ (reference sequence).

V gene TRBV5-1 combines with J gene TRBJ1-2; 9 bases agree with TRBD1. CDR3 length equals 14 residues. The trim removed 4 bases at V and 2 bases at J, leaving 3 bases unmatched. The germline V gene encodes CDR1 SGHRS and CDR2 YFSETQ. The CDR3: CASSPDRGNYGYTF. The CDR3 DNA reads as TGCGCCAGCAGCCCGGACAGGGGAAACTATGGCTACACCTTC.

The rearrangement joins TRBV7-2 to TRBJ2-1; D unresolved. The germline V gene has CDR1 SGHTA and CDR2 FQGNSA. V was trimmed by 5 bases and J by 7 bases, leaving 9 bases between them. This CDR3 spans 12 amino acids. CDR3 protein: CASSPPGNEQFF. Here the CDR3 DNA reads TGTGCCAGCAGCCCCCCCGGGAATGAGCAGTTCTTC.

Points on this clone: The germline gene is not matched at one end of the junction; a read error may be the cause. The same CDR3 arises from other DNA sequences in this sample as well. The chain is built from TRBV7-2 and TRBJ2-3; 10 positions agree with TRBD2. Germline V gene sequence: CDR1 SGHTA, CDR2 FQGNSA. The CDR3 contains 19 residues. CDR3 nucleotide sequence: TGCGCCAGCAGCTTATCCAGCGGGAGGGCAGCATCTAGCACAGATACGCAGTATTTT. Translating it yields CASSLSSGRAASSTDTQYF.

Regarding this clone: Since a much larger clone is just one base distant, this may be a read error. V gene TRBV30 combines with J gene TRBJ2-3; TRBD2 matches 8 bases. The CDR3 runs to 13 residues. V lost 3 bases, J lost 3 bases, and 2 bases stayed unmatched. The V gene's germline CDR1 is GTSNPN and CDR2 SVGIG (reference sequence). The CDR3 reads CAWRTGGTDTQYF. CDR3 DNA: TGTGCCTGGAGAACGGGAGGGACAGATACGCAGTATTTT.

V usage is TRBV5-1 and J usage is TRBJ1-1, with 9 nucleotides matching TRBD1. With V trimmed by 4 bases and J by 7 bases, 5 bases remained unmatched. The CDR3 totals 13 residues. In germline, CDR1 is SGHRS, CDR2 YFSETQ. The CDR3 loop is CASSPGQGIEAFF. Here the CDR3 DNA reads TGCGCCAGCAGCCCAGGACAGGGGATTGAAGCTTTCTTT.

CDR3 nucleotides: TGTGCCAGCAGCCAGGTGGACAGGGCCCTTGAGGAACTGTTTTTT. Its protein product is CASSQVDRALEELFF. This chain links TRBV7-6 with TRBJ1-4, with 8 bases aligning to TRBD1. The CDR3 runs 15 residues. Per the germline V gene, CDR1 is SGHVS and CDR2 is FNYEAQ. Trimming cost V 5 bases and J 12 bases; bases outside gene matches: 14.

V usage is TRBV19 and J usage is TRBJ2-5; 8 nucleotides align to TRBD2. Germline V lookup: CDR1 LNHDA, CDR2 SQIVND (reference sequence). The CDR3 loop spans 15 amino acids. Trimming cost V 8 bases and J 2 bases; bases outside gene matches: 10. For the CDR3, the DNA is TGTGCCAGTCAAACCTTAGCGGGATCTCAAGAGACCCAGTACTTC. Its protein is CASQTLAGSQETQYF.

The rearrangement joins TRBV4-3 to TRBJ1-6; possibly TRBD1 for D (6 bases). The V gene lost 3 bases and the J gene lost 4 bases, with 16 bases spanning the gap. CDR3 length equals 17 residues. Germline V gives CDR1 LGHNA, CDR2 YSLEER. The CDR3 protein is CASSQGVPGHYNSPLHF. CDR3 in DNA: TGCGCCAGCAGCCAGGGAGTCCCGGGACATTATAATTCACCCCTCCACTTT.

The CDR3 here is CASSPTSPDAGELFF. The CDR3 region has the DNA TGCGCCAGCAGCCCAACTAGCCCTGACGCCGGGGAGCTGTTTTTT. The chain is built from TRBV5-1 and TRBJ2-2; TRBD2 might be the D (6 bases). Germline CDR1 is SGHRS and CDR2 is YFSETQ. Trimming pared 4 bases from V and 6 bases from J, leaving 16 bases between. CDR3 length equals 15 residues.

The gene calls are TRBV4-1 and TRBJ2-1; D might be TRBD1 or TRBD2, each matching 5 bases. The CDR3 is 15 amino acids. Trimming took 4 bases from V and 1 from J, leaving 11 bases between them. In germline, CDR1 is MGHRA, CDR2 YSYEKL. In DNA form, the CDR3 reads TGCGCCAGCAGCCTCCGGGACCAGTCCTACAATGAGCAGTTCTTC. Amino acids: CASSLRDQSYNEQFF.

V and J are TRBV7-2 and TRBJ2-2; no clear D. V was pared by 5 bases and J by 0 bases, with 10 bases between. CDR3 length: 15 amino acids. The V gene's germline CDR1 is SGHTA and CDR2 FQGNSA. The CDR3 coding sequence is TGTGCCAGCAGCCCGACTGGTCCGAACACCGGGGAGCTGTTTTTT. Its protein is CASSPTGPNTGELFF.

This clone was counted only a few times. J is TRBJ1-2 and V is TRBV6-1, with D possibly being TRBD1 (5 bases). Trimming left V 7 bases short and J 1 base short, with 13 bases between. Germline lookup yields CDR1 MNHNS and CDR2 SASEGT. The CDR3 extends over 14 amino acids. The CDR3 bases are TGTGCCAGCACTCCCGGGGGGGATAACTATGGCTACACCTTC. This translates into CASTPGGDNYGYTF.

DNA for the CDR3: TGTGCCAGCAGTGAAGCGGAAGGGTCTGGAGACAATGAGCAGTTCTTC. Translated, it gives CASSEAEGSGDNEQFF. The chain is built from TRBV6-1 and TRBJ2-1; no reliable D call. Trimming removed 0 bases at V and 5 bases at J, with 14 bases between. Germline values: CDR1 MNHNS, CDR2 SASEGT. This CDR3 region has 16 residues.

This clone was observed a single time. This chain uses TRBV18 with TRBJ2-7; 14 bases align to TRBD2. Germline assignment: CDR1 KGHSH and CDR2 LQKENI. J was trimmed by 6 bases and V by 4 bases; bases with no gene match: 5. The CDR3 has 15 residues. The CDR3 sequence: CASSLGTSGSGEQYF. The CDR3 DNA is TGTGCCAGCTCACTGGGGACTAGCGGGAGTGGCGAGCAGTACTTC.

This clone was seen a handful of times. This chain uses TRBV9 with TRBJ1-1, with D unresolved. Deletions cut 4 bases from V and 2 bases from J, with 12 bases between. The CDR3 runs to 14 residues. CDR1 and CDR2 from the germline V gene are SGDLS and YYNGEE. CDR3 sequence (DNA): TGTGCCAGCAGCCTTATCGAAGGTAACACTGAAGCTTTCTTT. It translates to CASSLIEGNTEAFF.

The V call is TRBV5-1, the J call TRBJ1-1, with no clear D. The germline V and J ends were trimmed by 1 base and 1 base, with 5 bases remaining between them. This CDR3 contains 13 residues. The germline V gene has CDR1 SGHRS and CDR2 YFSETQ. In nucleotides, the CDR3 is TGCGCCAGCAGCTTGACGGGGAACACTGAAGCTTTCTTT. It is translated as CASSLTGNTEAFF.

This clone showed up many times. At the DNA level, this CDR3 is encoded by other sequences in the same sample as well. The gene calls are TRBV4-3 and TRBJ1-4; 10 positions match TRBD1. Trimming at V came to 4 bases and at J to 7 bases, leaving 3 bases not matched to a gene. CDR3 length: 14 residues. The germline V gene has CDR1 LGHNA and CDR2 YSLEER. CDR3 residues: CASSRGTGAEKLFF. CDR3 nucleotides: TGCGCCAGCAGCCGCGGGACAGGGGCTGAAAAACTGTTTTTT.

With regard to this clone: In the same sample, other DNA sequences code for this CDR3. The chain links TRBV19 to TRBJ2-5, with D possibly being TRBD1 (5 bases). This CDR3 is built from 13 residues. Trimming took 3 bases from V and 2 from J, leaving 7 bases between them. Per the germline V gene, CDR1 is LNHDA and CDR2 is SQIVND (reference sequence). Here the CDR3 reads CASSIQGQETQYF. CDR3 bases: TGTGCCAGTAGTATCCAGGGACAAGAGACCCAGTACTTC.

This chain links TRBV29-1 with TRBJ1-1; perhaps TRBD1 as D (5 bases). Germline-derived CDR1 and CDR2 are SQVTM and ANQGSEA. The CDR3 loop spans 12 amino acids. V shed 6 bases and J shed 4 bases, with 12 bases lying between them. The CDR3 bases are TGCAGCGTCAACCCGGGGGGCACTGAAGCTTTCTTT. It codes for CSVNPGGTEAFF.

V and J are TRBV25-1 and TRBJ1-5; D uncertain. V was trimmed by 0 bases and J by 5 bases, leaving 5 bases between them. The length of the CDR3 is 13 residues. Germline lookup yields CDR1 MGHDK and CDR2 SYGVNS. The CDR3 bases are TGTGCCAGCAGTGAATACGGAGATCAGCCCCAGCATTTT. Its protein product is CASSEYGDQPQHF.

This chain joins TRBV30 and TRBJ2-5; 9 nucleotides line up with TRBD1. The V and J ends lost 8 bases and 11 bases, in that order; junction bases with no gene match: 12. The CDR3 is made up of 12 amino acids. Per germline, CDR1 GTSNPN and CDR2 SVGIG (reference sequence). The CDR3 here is CAGAGTGLEQYF. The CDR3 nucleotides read TGTGCCGGGGCTGGGACAGGGTTGGAGCAGTACTTC.